The TCR beta chain described here comes from a study of control samples from healthy donors and cancer patients. CDR1 is SQVTM, CDR2 ANQGSEA, per germline. CDR3 length: 14 residues. The ends were cut back, 4 bases at V and 2 bases at J, with 12 bases in the middle. Sequencing used immunoSEQ multiplex PCR; TCRdb keeps in-frame clones, though not all of them. The data hold approximately 120,000 clones, with about nine tenths observed a single time. The sample consisted of blood. The sequence was obtained from a man in his forties in good health. This sequence joins TRBV29-1 and TRBJ1-5; a possible D gene is TRBD1 (5 bases). This CDR3 is CSVGRGDGNQPQHF. In DNA form, the CDR3 reads TGCAGCGTTGGTCGGGGGGACGGCAATCAGCCCCAGCATTTT.